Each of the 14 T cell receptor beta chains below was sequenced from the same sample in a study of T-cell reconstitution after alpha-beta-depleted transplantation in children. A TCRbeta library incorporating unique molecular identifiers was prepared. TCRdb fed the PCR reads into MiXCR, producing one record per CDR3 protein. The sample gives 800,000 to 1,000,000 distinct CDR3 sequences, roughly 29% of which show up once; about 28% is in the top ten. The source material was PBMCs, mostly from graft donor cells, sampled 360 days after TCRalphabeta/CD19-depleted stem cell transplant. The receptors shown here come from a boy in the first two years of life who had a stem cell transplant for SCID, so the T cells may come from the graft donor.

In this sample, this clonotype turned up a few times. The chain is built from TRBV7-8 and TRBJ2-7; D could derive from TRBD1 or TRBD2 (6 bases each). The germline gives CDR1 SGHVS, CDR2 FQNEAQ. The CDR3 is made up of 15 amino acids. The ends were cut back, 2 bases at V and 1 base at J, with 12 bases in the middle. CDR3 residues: CASSLSGARSYEQYF. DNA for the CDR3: TGTGCCAGCAGCTTATCGGGGGCAAGGTCCTACGAGCAGTACTTC. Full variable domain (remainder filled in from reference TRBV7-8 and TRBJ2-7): GAGVSQSPRYKVAKRGQDVALRCDPISGHVSLFWYQQALGQGPEFLTYFQNEAQLDKSGLPSDRFFAERPEGSVSTLKIQRTQQEDSAVYLCASSLSGARSYEQYFGPGTRLTVT.

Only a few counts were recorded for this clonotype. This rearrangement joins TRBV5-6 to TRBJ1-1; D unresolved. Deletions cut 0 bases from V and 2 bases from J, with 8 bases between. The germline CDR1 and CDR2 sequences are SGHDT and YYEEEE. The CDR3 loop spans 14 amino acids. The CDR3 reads CASSLEQVNTEAFF. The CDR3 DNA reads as TGTGCCAGCAGCTTGGAACAAGTTAACACTGAAGCTTTCTTT.

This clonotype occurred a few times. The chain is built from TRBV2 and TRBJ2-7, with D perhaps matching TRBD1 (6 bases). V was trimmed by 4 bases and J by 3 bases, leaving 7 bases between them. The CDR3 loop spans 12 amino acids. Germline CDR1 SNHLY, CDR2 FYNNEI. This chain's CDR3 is CASSGTDYEQYF. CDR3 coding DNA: TGTGCCAGCAGTGGGACAGACTACGAGCAGTACTTC.

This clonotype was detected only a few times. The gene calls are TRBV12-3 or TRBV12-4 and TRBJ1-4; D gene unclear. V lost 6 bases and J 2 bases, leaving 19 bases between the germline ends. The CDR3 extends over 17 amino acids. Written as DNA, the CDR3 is TGTGCCAGCAGCCGGGTGGACCCACGGAGGACTAATGAAAAACTGTTTTTT. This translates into CASSRVDPRRTNEKLFF.

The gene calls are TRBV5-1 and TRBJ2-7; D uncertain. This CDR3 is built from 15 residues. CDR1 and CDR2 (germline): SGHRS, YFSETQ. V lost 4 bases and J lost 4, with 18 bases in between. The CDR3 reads CASSPWARWGYEQYF. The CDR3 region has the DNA TGCGCCAGCAGCCCCTGGGCCCGTTGGGGTTACGAGCAGTACTTC. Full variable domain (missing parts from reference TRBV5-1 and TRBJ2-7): KAGVTQTPRYLIKTRGQQVTLSCSPISGHRSVSWYQQTPGQGLQFLFEYFSETQRNKGNFPGRFSGRQFSNSRSEMNVSTLELGDSALYLCASSPWARWGYEQYFGPGTRLTVT.

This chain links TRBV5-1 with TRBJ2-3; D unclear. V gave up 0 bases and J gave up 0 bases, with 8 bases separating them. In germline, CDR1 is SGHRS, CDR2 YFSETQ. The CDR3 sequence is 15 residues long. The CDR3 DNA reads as TGCGCCAGCAGCTTGGCCGCCTACAGCACAGATACGCAGTATTTT. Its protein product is CASSLAAYSTDTQYF. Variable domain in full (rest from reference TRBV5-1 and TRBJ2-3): KAGVTQTPRYLIKTRGQQVTLSCSPISGHRSVSWYQQTPGQGLQFLFEYFSETQRNKGNFPGRFSGRQFSNSRSEMNVSTLELGDSALYLCASSLAAYSTDTQYFGPGTRLTVL.

In nucleotides, the CDR3 is TGTGCCAGCAGTCATAGACAGGTAGTTGAGCAGTTCTTC. This translates into CASSHRQVVEQFF. The genes are TRBV12-3 or TRBV12-4 and TRBJ2-1; a possible D gene is TRBD1 (6 bases). The CDR3 has 13 amino acids. V lost 5 bases and J lost 9, with 14 bases in between.

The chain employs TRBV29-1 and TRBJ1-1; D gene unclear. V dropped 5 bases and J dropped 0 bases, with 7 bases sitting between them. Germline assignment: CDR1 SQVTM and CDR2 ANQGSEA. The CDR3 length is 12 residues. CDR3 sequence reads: CSVSDVNTEAFF. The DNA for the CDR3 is TGCAGCGTTTCCGATGTGAACACTGAAGCTTTCTTT.

CDR3 DNA sequence: TGTGCCAGCAGCCAACCTCTCCGGGGGACCACGCAGTTCTTC. This sequence encodes CASSQPLRGTTQFF. The chain links TRBV3-1 to TRBJ2-1, with D possibly TRBD2 on 6 matching bases. The CDR3 sequence is 14 residues long. Germline CDR1 and CDR2: LGHDT and YNNKEL (reference sequence). V lost 2 bases to trimming and J lost 12 bases, with 17 bases between them.

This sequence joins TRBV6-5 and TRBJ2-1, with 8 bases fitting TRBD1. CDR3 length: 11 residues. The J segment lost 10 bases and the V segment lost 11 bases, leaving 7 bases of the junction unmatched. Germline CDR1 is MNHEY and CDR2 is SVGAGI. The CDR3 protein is CASGTGYEQFF. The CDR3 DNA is TGTGCCTCCGGGACAGGTTACGAGCAGTTCTTC.

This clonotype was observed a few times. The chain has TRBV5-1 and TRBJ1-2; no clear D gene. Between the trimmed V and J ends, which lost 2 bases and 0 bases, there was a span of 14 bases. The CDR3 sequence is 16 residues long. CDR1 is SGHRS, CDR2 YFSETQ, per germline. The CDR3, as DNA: TGCGCCAGCAGCTTCGCGGAATCCCAAGCTAACTATGGCTACACCTTC. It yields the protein CASSFAESQANYGYTF.

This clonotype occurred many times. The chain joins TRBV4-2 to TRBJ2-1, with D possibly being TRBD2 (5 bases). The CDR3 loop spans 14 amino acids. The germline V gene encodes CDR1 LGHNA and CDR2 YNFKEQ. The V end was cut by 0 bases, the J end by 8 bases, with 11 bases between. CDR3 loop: CASSQDLLADEQFF. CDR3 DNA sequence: TGTGCCAGCAGCCAAGATCTGCTAGCCGATGAGCAGTTCTTC.

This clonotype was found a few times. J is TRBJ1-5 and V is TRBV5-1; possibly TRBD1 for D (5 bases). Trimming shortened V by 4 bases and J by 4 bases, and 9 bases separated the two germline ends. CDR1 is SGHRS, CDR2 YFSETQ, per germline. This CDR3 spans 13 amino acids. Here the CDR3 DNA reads TGCGCCAGCAGCGACGGACATAATCAGCCCCAGCATTTT. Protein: CASSDGHNQPQHF.

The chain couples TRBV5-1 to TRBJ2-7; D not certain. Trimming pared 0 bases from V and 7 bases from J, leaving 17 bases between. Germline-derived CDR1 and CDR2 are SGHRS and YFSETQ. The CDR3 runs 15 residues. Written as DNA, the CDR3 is TGCGCCAGCAGCTTGGAGGCGTGGGCTTCGAGGGAGCAGTACTTC. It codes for CASSLEAWASREQYF. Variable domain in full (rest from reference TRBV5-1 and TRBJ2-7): KAGVTQTPRYLIKTRGQQVTLSCSPISGHRSVSWYQQTPGQGLQFLFEYFSETQRNKGNFPGRFSGRQFSNSRSEMNVSTLELGDSALYLCASSLEAWASREQYFGPGTRLTVT.